The 22 T cell receptor beta chains below come from one sample, sequenced in a study of breast tumors, draining lymph nodes, adjacent tissues. The lymph nodes were axillary draining lymph nodes from breast cancer patients. TCRdb reprocessed the multiplex PCR reads via MiXCR and lists one record per CDR3 protein. This sample carries around 300,000 distinct CDR3 sequences, over 30% of them seen once, and the ten largest clones take 0.85% to 1.3%. Sequenced sample: axillary lymph node tissue. Every receptor here comes from a female donor with breast cancer. Some clones in this sample may be carry-over from other donors' samples.

At least ten counts were recorded for this clonotype. The chain has TRBV7-8 and TRBJ2-3; TRBD2 aligns across 10 bases. The germline V gene encodes CDR1 SGHVS and CDR2 FQNEAQ. Trimming removed 5 bases from V and 6 bases from J; junction bases left unmatched: 8. The CDR3 runs to 15 residues. CDR3 loop: CASSHHTSGIDTQYF. In nucleotides, the CDR3 is TGTGCCAGCAGCCACCATACTAGCGGGATTGATACGCAGTATTTT.

This clonotype was seen many times. The J gene is TRBJ2-7, the V gene TRBV2, with D perhaps given as TRBD1 or TRBD2 (6 bases each). The CDR3 contains 15 residues. Germline V gives CDR1 SNHLY, CDR2 FYNNEI. Trimming cost V 6 bases and J 2 bases, with 17 bases left between them. CDR3 coding DNA: TGTGCCAGCAGGGGAGGTGTGGGGGGCGCCTACGAGCAGTACTTC. Translation: CASRGGVGGAYEQYF.

The table lists this clonotype with a few counts. The V gene is TRBV6-1, the J gene TRBJ2-3; perhaps D is TRBD1 or TRBD2 (5 bases each). Germline V gives CDR1 MNHNS, CDR2 SASEGT. The CDR3 consists of 14 residues. V lost 7 bases and J 3 bases, leaving 14 bases between the germline ends. The CDR3 is CASNRDRGTDTQYF. In DNA, the CDR3 is TGTGCCAGCAACCGGGACCGGGGTACAGATACGCAGTATTTT.

This clonotype was detected ten times or more. This chain links TRBV11-1 with TRBJ2-1; TRBD2 matches 10 bases. The CDR3 spans 15 residues. Trimming removed 3 bases from V and 7 bases from J; junction bases left unmatched: 6. The V gene's germline CDR1 is SGHAT and CDR2 FQDESV (reference sequence). The CDR3 sequence is CASSFSGRAHNEQFF. The CDR3 bases are TGTGCCAGCAGCTTCAGCGGGAGGGCCCATAATGAGCAGTTCTTC.

This chain uses TRBV15 with TRBJ1-6, with 10 bases aligning to TRBD1. V shed 10 bases, J shed 9 bases, and the junction held 6 bases outside the gene matches. CDR3 size: 13 residues. Germline CDR1 reads LNHNV; CDR2 reads YYDKDF (reference sequence). The CDR3 loop reads CARAGQGSSPLHF. The CDR3 nucleotides are TGTGCCAGAGCGGGACAGGGGAGTTCACCCCTCCACTTT.

The chain recombines TRBV7-2 with TRBJ1-2, with 10 bases fitting TRBD1. This CDR3 comprises 15 residues. Germline V CDR1 and CDR2: SGHTA, FQGNSA. Losses at the gene ends were 3 bases for V and 1 base for J; bases not matched to a gene: 2. CDR3 DNA sequence: TGTGCCAGCAGCTTGGGGGACAGGGGTAACTATGGCTACACCTTC. Amino acids: CASSLGDRGNYGYTF.

This chain links TRBV6-2 or TRBV6-3 with TRBJ2-5, with D perhaps matching TRBD1 (6 bases). The CDR3 runs 13 residues. With 6 bases removed from V and 9 bases from J, the gap between germline ends came to 17 bases. The germline V gene encodes CDR1 MNHEY and CDR2 SVGEGT. CDR3 region: CASRPGASVPQYF. CDR3 coding DNA: TGTGCCAGCAGGCCAGGGGCTTCTGTGCCCCAGTACTTC.

This clonotype appeared many times. The rearrangement links TRBV9 to TRBJ2-1; 13 nucleotides match TRBD2. Germline trimming cut 0 bases from V and 10 bases from J; bases unmatched to any gene: 7. Germline V gene lookup returns CDR1 SGDLS and CDR2 YYNGEE. This CDR3 has 16 amino acids. CDR3 sequence reads: CASSVEGTSGIGEQFF. CDR3 in DNA: TGTGCCAGCAGCGTAGAGGGGACTAGCGGGATTGGGGAGCAGTTCTTC. The full variable domain, its missing parts supplied by reference TRBV9 and TRBJ2-1, is DSGVTQTPKHLITATGQRVTLRCSPRSGDLSVYWYQQSLDQGLQFLIQYYNGEERAKGNILERFSAQQFPDLHSELNLSSLELGDSALYFCASSVEGTSGIGEQFFGPGTRLTVL.

This clonotype was observed at least ten times. The V call is TRBV5-1, the J call TRBJ2-5; TRBD2 matches 12 bases. The V gene's germline CDR1 is SGHRS and CDR2 YFSETQ. Unmatched junction bases numbered 9, after V lost 5 bases and J lost 4 bases. The CDR3 spans 16 residues. The chain's CDR3 is CASSLSSGRVAETQYF. As DNA, the CDR3 is TGCGCCAGCAGTTTGTCTAGCGGGAGGGTCGCAGAGACCCAGTACTTC.

This clonotype was detected ten times or more. The genes are TRBV4-1 and TRBJ2-7; no clear D gene. The CDR3 spans 14 residues. Germline-derived CDR1 and CDR2 are MGHRA and YSYEKL. The V gene lost 0 bases and the J gene lost 1 base, with 7 bases spanning the gap. CDR3 in DNA: TGCGCCAGCAGCCAAGATGGCGGATCCTACGAGCAGTACTTC. It codes for CASSQDGGSYEQYF.

This clonotype was counted only a few times. The chain is built from TRBV27 and TRBJ1-5, with TRBD1 as a possible D gene (5 bases). Germline-derived CDR1 and CDR2 are MNHEY and SMNVEV (reference sequence). This CDR3 is built from 17 residues. The V end was cut by 8 bases, the J end by 0 bases, with 20 bases between. The CDR3 loop is CASSKNSGTYSNQPQHF. The CDR3 DNA reads TGTGCCAGCTCTAAGAACAGCGGGACCTATAGCAATCAGCCCCAGCATTTT.

This clonotype was picked up a small number of times. The V and J genes are TRBV20-1 and TRBJ2-3, with 10 positions matching TRBD2. From germline, CDR1 is DFQATT and CDR2 SNEGSKA (reference sequence). The CDR3 has 16 amino acids. In DNA, the CDR3 is TGCAGCTTGGAGGGCAGCGGGAGGGCCTTGACAGATACGCAGTATTTT. Amino acid sequence: CSLEGSGRALTDTQYF.

A word on this clonotype: A much larger clonotype is one base distant, so this may be a read error. The chain has TRBV7-9 and TRBJ1-5; D perhaps matches TRBD1 (5 bases). The CDR3 is made up of 17 amino acids. CDR1 is SEHNR and CDR2 is FQNEAQ in the germline V gene (reference sequence). The CDR3 DNA is TGTGCCAGCAGCTTAGTAGGCGGCAGGGTGGGCAATCAGCCCCAGCGTTTT. Residues: CASSLVGGRVGNQPQRF.

Notes on this clonotype: Given a much more abundant clone one base away, this may be a read error. The chain joins TRBV20-1 to TRBJ1-5, with 7 bases that match TRBD1. Trimming cost V 0 bases and J 3 bases; bases outside gene matches: 8. Germline V lookup: CDR1 DFQATT, CDR2 SNEGSKA (reference sequence). The CDR3 has 16 amino acids. CDR3 amino acids: CSARDSTGMANQPQHF. For the CDR3, the DNA is TGCAGTGCTAGAGACTCGACAGGGATGGCCAATCAGCCCCAGCATTTT.

This clonotype has at least ten counts. This chain connects TRBV7-9 to TRBJ1-2; TRBD1 aligns across 10 bases. V lost 5 bases to trimming and J lost 7 bases; unmatched junction nucleotides: 10. Germline V gene sequence: CDR1 SEHNR, CDR2 FQNEAQ (reference sequence). The CDR3 has 15 residues. The CDR3 sequence is CASSPRGGDRGGYTF. The CDR3 nucleotides are TGTGCCAGCAGCCCCCGGGGTGGGGACAGGGGTGGCTACACCTTC.

To note about this clonotype: A much more abundant neighbour one base away suggests this may be a read error. This likely comes from a read error, as the CDR3 has no conserved phenylalanine or tryptophan at its end. The chain couples TRBV4-3 to TRBJ2-6; D not resolved. Deletions cut 1 base from V and 0 bases from J, with 25 bases between. Germline V CDR1 and CDR2: LGHNA, YSLEER. The CDR3 totals 22 residues. CDR3 DNA sequence: TGCGCCAGCAGCCAAGGGTACTACCCCGGTAATACCCTAAGCTCTGGGGCCAACGTCCTGACTGTC. It specifies CASSQGYYPGNTLSSGANVLTV.

Points on this clonotype: Being one base from a much bigger clone, this may be a read error. This chain connects TRBV20-1 to TRBJ2-7, with 7 bases fitting TRBD2. The CDR3 totals 14 residues. Germline V gene lookup returns CDR1 DFQATT and CDR2 SNEGSKA (reference sequence). The CDR3 reads CSARSSSGFYGQYF. The DNA for the CDR3 is TGCAGTGCTAGGTCCTCTAGCGGTTTCTACGGGCAGTACTTC.

CDR3 sequence reads: CSATRQGLSEKLFF. The CDR3 nucleotides are TGCAGTGCGACACGACAGGGGTTAAGCGAAAAACTGTTTTTT. The rearrangement links TRBV20-1 to TRBJ1-4, with 8 nucleotides matching TRBD1. CDR1 and CDR2 from the germline V gene are DFQATT and SNEGSKA (reference sequence). Trimming took 6 bases from V and 8 from J; bases not matched to a gene: 11. The CDR3 is made up of 14 amino acids.

The rearrangement links TRBV27 to TRBJ2-2; D may correspond to TRBD1 or TRBD2 (6 bases each). This CDR3 comprises 18 residues. Germline V gene sequence: CDR1 MNHEY, CDR2 SMNVEV (reference sequence). V was shortened by 6 bases and J by 1 base, with 21 bases between the two germline ends. The CDR3 sequence: CASSHQGLAGQNTGELFF. The DNA of the CDR3 is TGTGCCAGCAGCCACCAAGGTCTGGCGGGACAGAACACCGGGGAGCTGTTTTTT.

A few counts support this clonotype. This chain uses TRBV3-1 with TRBJ1-5; D is unclear. Germline V lookup: CDR1 LGHDT, CDR2 YNNKEL (reference sequence). V dropped 6 bases and J dropped 7 bases, with 16 bases sitting between them. CDR3 length equals 14 residues. CDR3 coding DNA: TGTGCCAGCAGTTTGGACGGCAGACGACAGCCCCAGCATTTT. As protein: CASSLDGRRQPQHF.

At least ten counts were recorded for this clonotype. The chain is built from TRBV6-5 and TRBJ2-6, with 7 bases identical to TRBD2. The germline V gene has CDR1 MNHEY and CDR2 SVGAGI. The CDR3 is made up of 18 amino acids. V was clipped by 0 bases and J by 0 bases; unmatched bases: 5. The CDR3 nucleotides are TGTGCCAGCAGTTACTCATGGAGGGAGGGCTCTGGGGCCAACGTCCTGACTTTC. Amino acids: CASSYSWREGSGANVLTF.

A word on this clonotype: Possible read error: a much larger clone is one base away. The genes are TRBV12-3 or TRBV12-4 and TRBJ2-1; D is perhaps TRBD2 (8 bases). The CDR3 extends over 17 amino acids. CDR3 DNA: TGTGCCAGCAGTCCGACCCCCGGGACTAGAGGGGGCAATGGGCAGTTCTTC. Translating it yields CASSPTPGTRGGNGQFF.